The T cell receptor beta chain under discussion was sequenced for a study of tumor and adjacent non-tumor tissue in lung cancer. Points from the study as a whole: Tumor repertoires had a smaller top 100 clone share than normal lung.

This CDR3 region has 16 residues. J was trimmed by 5 bases and V by 6 bases; bases with no gene match: 15. CDR1 is SGHAT, CDR2 FQNNGV, per germline. Turning to this clonotype: Its antigen is currently unknown.

No cell sorting was done before RNA was extracted from the tissue. Donors were chemotherapy-naive, newly diagnosed lung cancer surgical patients in China, August–late 2014. A modified ARM-PCR protocol with three rounds of nested PCR amplified TCRbeta. MiXCR, run by TCRdb on the multiplex PCR reads, gives a single entry per CDR3 protein. The sample has roughly 220,000 distinct CDR3 sequences; around 71% are singletons. What was sequenced was lung tumor tissue. The origin of this receptor is a man aged 60 to 69 with non-small cell lung cancer. The J gene is TRBJ2-5, the V gene TRBV11-2, with 7 bases that match TRBD1. The CDR3 region is CASSSTVRGPKETQYF. In DNA form, the CDR3 reads TGTGCCAGCAGTTCCACAGTGAGGGGGCCAAAGGAGACCCAGTACTTC.